The clone carrying this TCR beta chain was found many times. The antigen remains unidentified. The beta constant-region primer was an equimolar mix of two oligonucleotides covering TRBC1 and TRBC2. The ligated cDNA underwent four PCR rounds using SP2 and nested alpha and beta constant-region primers. MiXCR was run by TCRdb on the UMI-ligation and nested PCR reads, yielding one entry per CDR3 protein. The table lists around 93,000 distinct CDR3 sequences, over 9% of them singletons. These data originate in a study of naive and memory T cell subsets. Germline values: CDR1 LNHDA, CDR2 SQIVND (reference sequence). The V gene lost 4 bases and the J gene lost 4 bases, with 13 bases spanning the gap. This CDR3 comprises 14 residues. Study-wide points: Especially in CD8 cells, naive repertoires contained a few larger clonotypes, possibly CD45RA-re-expressing memory cells.

This chain joins TRBV19 and TRBJ1-1; D possibly corresponds to TRBD1 (5 bases). The sequencing sample was made of naive CD4+ T cells from blood. The clonotype was recovered from a human donor in good health. The CDR3 DNA follows: TGTGCCAGTAGTAATGTGGCAGGGCTCACTGAAGCTTTCTTT. Translation gives CASSNVAGLTEAFF.